Below, 10 T cell receptor beta chains from the same sample are listed, as sequenced in a study of blood T cell repertoires in COVID-19. This table comes from immunoSEQ multiplex PCR, and its TCRdb copy is limited to in-frame clones, with some not included. Here the sample spans about 240,000 clones, approximately 83% being singletons. The source material was peripheral blood. The receptors come from a woman older than 75 with acute or convalescent COVID-19.

This clone was observed a handful of times. The rearrangement links TRBV28 to TRBJ1-5; D gene ambiguous. The CDR3 runs 15 residues. The V end was cut by 7 bases, the J end by 4 bases, with 17 bases between. Germline-derived CDR1 and CDR2 are MDHEN and SYDVKM. The chain's CDR3 is CASTLRGTRNQPQHF. The CDR3 region has the DNA TGTGCCAGCACCTTAAGAGGCACGCGTAATCAGCCCCAGCATTTT.

The V gene is TRBV18, the J gene TRBJ1-2; 7 bases match TRBD1. Germline V CDR1 and CDR2: KGHSH, LQKENI. The trim removed 5 bases at V and 4 bases at J, leaving 7 bases unmatched. The CDR3 runs 14 residues. The CDR3 nucleotides are TGTGCCAGCTCAGCGCTTGGGGACAGCTATGGCTACACCTTC. Amino acids: CASSALGDSYGYTF.

The chain couples TRBV12-5 to TRBJ1-4; a possible D gene is TRBD1 (6 bases). This CDR3 has 16 amino acids. V lost 0 bases and J 4 bases, leaving 12 bases between the germline ends. Germline CDR1 and CDR2: LGHNT and FRNRAP. DNA for the CDR3: TGTGCTAGTGGTTTGGTTACAGGGAAGGTTAATGAAAAACTGTTTTTT. Translated: CASGLVTGKVNEKLFF. The full variable domain, in which reference TRBV12-5 and TRBJ1-4 provide the parts outside the CDR3, is DARVTQTPRHKVTEMGQEVTMRCQPILGHNTVFWYRQTMMQGLELLAYFRNRAPLDDSGMPKDRFSAEMPDATLATLKIQPSEPRDSAVYFCASGLVTGKVNEKLFFGSGTQLSVL.

This clone was detected only once. The chain employs TRBV6-2 or TRBV6-3 and TRBJ1-2; D ambiguous. V was cut by 7 bases and J by 4 bases, with 16 bases left in between. CDR3 length equals 14 residues. From germline, CDR1 is MNHEY and CDR2 SVGEGT. CDR3 bases: TGTGCCAGCAACCCCGGCGGTCTTGGCTATGGCTACACCTTC. Amino acid sequence: CASNPGGLGYGYTF.

This chain links TRBV10-3 with TRBJ2-1; D is possibly TRBD1 (6 bases). Germline V gives CDR1 ENHRY, CDR2 SYGVKD. The CDR3 consists of 14 residues. The V gene lost 3 bases and the J gene lost 8 bases, with 14 bases spanning the gap. As DNA, the CDR3 is TGTGCCATCAGTGATGTTCAGGGGCTCGATGAGCAGTTCTTC. Its protein is CAISDVQGLDEQFF.

The chain links TRBV19 to TRBJ2-3, with TRBD1 identical over 9 bases. This CDR3 has 15 residues. Germline values: CDR1 LNHDA, CDR2 SQIVND (reference sequence). The trim removed 5 bases at V and 0 bases at J, leaving 3 bases unmatched. The CDR3: CASSLGTGSTDTQYF. For the CDR3, the DNA is TGTGCCAGTAGTCTTGGGACAGGGAGCACAGATACGCAGTATTTT. The complete variable domain, with remaining parts taken from reference TRBV19 and TRBJ2-3, reads DGGITQSPKYLFRKEGQNVTLSCEQNLNHDAMYWYRQDPGQGLRLIYYSQIVNDFQKGDIAEGYSVSREKKESFPLTVTSAQKNPTAFYLCASSLGTGSTDTQYFGPGTRLTVL.

The chain recombines TRBV27 with TRBJ1-5, with TRBD1 identical over 7 bases. J was trimmed by 2 bases and V by 8 bases; bases with no gene match: 6. CDR1 MNHEY and CDR2 SMNVEV come from the germline V gene (reference sequence). This CDR3 contains 14 residues. CDR3 DNA: TGTGCCAGCGGGGGAGACAGGGGCAATCAGCCCCAGCATTTT. Its translation: CASGGDRGNQPQHF.

The rearrangement uses TRBV5-5 and TRBJ2-1, with D maybe TRBD1 (6 bases). CDR3 size: 16 residues. V lost 7 bases to trimming and J lost 9 bases, with 26 bases between them. Germline V gives CDR1 SGHKS, CDR2 YYEKEE (reference sequence). CDR3 nucleotide sequence: TGTGCCAGCGCCTTGATTGGGACAACTAATCAGGGTGAGCAGTTCTTC. Residues: CASALIGTTNQGEQFF.

V usage is TRBV27 and J usage is TRBJ1-1; TRBD1 agrees at 8 bases. Germline values: CDR1 MNHEY, CDR2 SMNVEV (reference sequence). The CDR3 consists of 15 residues. The trim removed 5 bases at V and 4 bases at J, leaving 9 bases unmatched. CDR3 DNA: TGTGCCAGCAGTGGGATGGGGACAGGCCGCACTGAAGCTTTCTTT. Translation: CASSGMGTGRTEAFF.

The chain couples TRBV4-2 to TRBJ2-5; D possibly corresponds to TRBD2 (5 bases). Per germline, CDR1 LGHNA and CDR2 YNFKEQ. The V gene lost 3 bases and the J gene lost 2 bases, with 10 bases spanning the gap. The CDR3 length is 14 residues. CDR3 sequence reads: CASSHAGKQETQYF. The CDR3 DNA follows: TGTGCCAGCAGCCATGCCGGGAAACAAGAGACCCAGTACTTC.